Listed here are 5 T cell receptor beta chains from one sample, sequenced in a study of early T cells in non-severe SARS-CoV-2 infection (dated by TCRdb to about 2021). The protocol used for the library was 5' RACE. Instrument used: NextSeq 500. TCRdb trimmed the raw reads at Q25, called clones with MiXCR and kept productive beta chains. Rows are unified per CDR3 protein, each entry keeping the most common DNA and genes. The sample includes more than 90,000 distinct CDR3 sequences, with roughly 11% observed a single time. The ten largest clones take up around 5.1% of the sample. The specimen sequenced was whole blood. The receptors were gathered from an adult who was a healthcare worker with PCR-confirmed SARS-CoV-2 infection or an uninfected control (not recorded which).

This clonotype was seen more than once but under ten times. The chain joins TRBV2 to TRBJ2-1; D call uncertain. Trimming pared 10 bases from V and 4 bases from J, leaving 11 bases between. The length of the CDR3 is 12 residues. Germline lookup yields CDR1 SNHLY and CDR2 FYNNEI. The CDR3 DNA reads TGTGCCACCCTCACCGAATACAATGAGCAGTTCTTC. Amino acid sequence: CATLTEYNEQFF.

This clonotype turned up a few times. V and J are TRBV2 and TRBJ2-1, with TRBD2 matching over 11 bases. CDR3 length: 16 amino acids. CDR1 and CDR2 from the germline V gene are SNHLY and FYNNEI. With V trimmed by 8 bases and J by 2 bases, 8 bases remained unmatched. The CDR3 sequence is CASPGRLAGPYNEQFF. The CDR3 nucleotides read TGTGCCAGCCCCGGGCGACTAGCGGGACCCTACAATGAGCAGTTCTTC.

This chain connects TRBV28 to TRBJ2-7; 10 bases line up with TRBD1. Per germline, CDR1 MDHEN and CDR2 SYDVKM. The CDR3 is 14 residues long. V lost 6 bases to trimming and J lost 6 bases; unmatched junction nucleotides: 8. The CDR3, as DNA: TGTGCCAGCAGGGGGACAGGGGAGAGTGTCGAGCAGTACTTC. It is translated as CASRGTGESVEQYF.

The V gene is TRBV11-3, the J gene TRBJ2-2; weak D call: TRBD2 (6 bases). Germline lookup yields CDR1 SGHNT and CDR2 YENEEA. The germline V and J ends were trimmed by 3 bases and 2 bases, with 10 bases remaining between them. This CDR3 comprises 15 residues. The CDR3 here is CASSFSGTNTGELFF. DNA for the CDR3: TGTGCCAGCAGCTTCTCCGGGACTAACACCGGGGAGCTGTTTTTT.

This clonotype has a count of ten or more. The chain employs TRBV6-1 and TRBJ2-1; D is unresolved. Trimming pared 1 base from V and 8 bases from J, leaving 18 bases between. CDR3 length: 16 amino acids. Germline CDR1 reads MNHNS; CDR2 reads SASEGT. CDR3 DNA: TGTGCCAGCAGTGAAGGGTATGGTCCATATATCGATGAGCAGTTCTTC. Translation: CASSEGYGPYIDEQFF.